A selection of T cell receptor beta chains follows, all from one sample in a study of T cells after yellow fever vaccination. TCRdb used MiXCR to reprocess the 5' RACE reads, holding one entry per CDR3 protein. The top ten hold 36% of the sample, which has 150,000 to 200,000 distinct CDR3 sequences, 11% seen once. This specimen was CD8+ T cells sorted from PBMCs, taken 15 days after the yellow fever booster vaccination. Receptors were obtained from a man in his late teens or twenties who received the YFV17D yellow fever vaccine. Each CDR3 is given with its conserved first and last residue. D genes are given only for firm matches. Size is omitted from some rows. Given values are once, few, many or a class for expanded clones.

TRBD1 | TRBJ2-5 | TRBV4-3 | few | CASSPSPLPGGQETQYF | TGCGCCAGCAGCCCCTCCCCTCTCCCAGGGGGCCAAGAGACCCAGTACTTC
NA | TRBJ2-5 | TRBV11-2 | NA | CASSLVGMTDMYQETQYF | TGTGCCAGCAGCTTAGTGGGCATGACAGACATGTACCAAGAGACCCAGTACTTC
TRBD1 | TRBJ2-4 | TRBV6-2/TRBV6-3 | NA | CASSSRGLSKNIQYF | TGTGCCAGCAGTTCCAGGGGGCTTTCCAAAAACATTCAGTACTTC
NA | TRBJ2-2 | TRBV27 | few | CASSPGPGGTTGELFF | TGTGCCAGCAGCCCAGGCCCAGGAGGGACCACCGGGGAGCTGTTTTTT
TRBD2 | TRBJ2-5 | TRBV6-2/TRBV6-3 | few | CASNLAGGETQYF | TGTGCCAGCAACCTCGCGGGGGGCGAGACCCAGTACTTC
NA | TRBJ1-4 | TRBV4-1 | NA | CASSPLGEGTANEKLFF | TGCGCCAGCAGCCCATTGGGGGAAGGCACAGCTAATGAAAAACTGTTTTTT
TRBD2 | TRBJ2-5 | TRBV3-1 | NA | CASSQARLAGGRETQYF | TGTGCCAGCAGCCAAGCCCGTCTAGCGGGGGGCCGGGAGACCCAGTACTTC
TRBD2 | TRBJ2-1 | TRBV3-1 | many | CASSRPASGYNEQFF | TGTGCCAGCAGCCGTCCGGCTAGCGGTTACAATGAGCAGTTCTTC
NA | TRBJ1-5 | TRBV4-1 | NA | CASSPRWGSNQPQHF | TGCGCCAGCAGCCCGCGGTGGGGGAGCAATCAGCCCCAGCATTTT
NA | TRBJ2-1 | TRBV4-1 | many | CASSLRGSGDEQFF | TGCGCCAGCAGCCTACGTGGATCGGGCGATGAGCAGTTCTTC
NA | TRBJ2-3 | TRBV7-6 | NA | CASSFAGTTDTQYF | TGTGCCAGCAGCTTCGCGGGGACCACAGATACGCAGTATTTT
NA | TRBJ2-5 | TRBV27 | few | CASSLYGETQYF | TGTGCCAGCAGTTTATATGGGGAGACCCAGTACTTC
NA | TRBJ2-2 | TRBV9 | few | CASSPGAVGSNGELFF | TGTGCCAGCAGCCCGGGGGCAGTCGGTTCGAACGGGGAGCTGTTTTTT
TRBD1 | TRBJ2-5 | TRBV6-2/TRBV6-3 | NA | CASRTGQGEGETQYF | TGTGCCAGCAGGACCGGACAGGGAGAGGGAGAGACCCAGTACTTC
NA | TRBJ1-5 | TRBV12-3/TRBV12-4 | NA | CASSHGTRGNQPQHF | TGTGCCAGCAGTCATGGGACGAGGGGCAATCAGCCCCAGCATTTT
TRBD2 | TRBJ2-5 | TRBV12-3/TRBV12-4 | few | CASSPKTFGGGKGETQYF | TGTGCCAGCAGCCCTAAGACCTTTGGCGGGGGGAAAGGAGAGACCCAGTACTTC
NA | TRBJ2-2 | TRBV25-1 | few | CASSDREGTGELFF | TGTGCCAGCAGTGACAGGGAAGGTACCGGGGAGCTGTTTTTT
NA | TRBJ1-1 | TRBV4-3 | few | CASSQEYAGTNTEAFF | TGCGCCAGCAGCCAAGAATATGCAGGGACGAACACTGAAGCTTTCTTT
NA | TRBJ2-7 | TRBV6-5 | few | CASSYGPGNAYEQYF | TGTGCCAGCAGTTACGGTCCGGGGAATGCCTACGAGCAGTACTTC